This T cell receptor beta chain was identified during a study of cytomegalovirus exposure and HLA in healthy donors. Study findings and constraints: Cytomegalovirus association was listed for 170 or so TCR beta chains.

With respect to this clone: The target antigen is unknown.

Method: immunoSEQ multiplex PCR; TCRdb's copy keeps in-frame clones and lacks some. The table lists 100,000 to 150,000 clones, almost 90% of them singletons. CDR1 is GTSNPN, CDR2 SVGIG, per germline (reference sequence). This CDR3 is 15 amino acids long. V was cut by 0 bases and J by 2 bases, with 8 bases left in between. Sequenced sample: PBMCs. The chain employs TRBV30 and TRBJ2-6, with a possible D match to TRBD1 (6 bases). The receptor was isolated from a young man in good health and CMV-seronegative. The CDR3 loop is CAWSVGGTGANVLTF. In nucleotides, the CDR3 is TGTGCCTGGAGTGTAGGGGGAACTGGGGCCAACGTCCTGACTTTC.